This T cell receptor beta chain derives from a study of blood T cell repertoires in COVID-19. Study context: Sites in the United States, Italy and Spain provided acute and convalescent COVID-19 samples. Sample material is recorded as cDNA or gDNA derived from T cells, B-cell-depleted T cells, or PBMCs.

Germline V CDR1 and CDR2: SGHDT, YYEEEE. The CDR3 consists of 14 residues. After removal of 3 bases from V and 7 bases from J, the junction contained 3 bases not matched to a gene. Methods used by the authors: Cell counts per sample came from amplifying reference gene primers. Clones were read by immunoSEQ multiplex PCR, and TCRdb kept only the in-frame ones, dropping some. D and trimming were read from the DNA, whereas the V and J calls and clone size are those reported in that table. The sample records over 60,000 clones, about 88% being singletons. V and J are TRBV5-6 and TRBJ1-6; TRBD1 matches at 8 bases. The specimen was peripheral blood. The receptor was derived from a man aged 70 or older with acute or convalescent COVID-19. The CDR3 sequence: CASSSTGGNSPLHF. The CDR3 nucleotides read TGTGCCAGCAGCTCAACAGGGGGAAATTCACCCCTCCACTTT. Together with reference TRBV5-6 and TRBJ1-6, the CDR3 gives the full variable domain: DAGVTQSPTHLIKTRGQQVTLRCSPKSGHDTVSWYQQALGQGPQFIFQYYEEEERQRGNFPDRFSGHQFPNYSSELNVNALLLGDSALYLCASSSTGGNSPLHFGNGTRLTVT.